One sample yielded the 31 T cell receptor beta chains listed below, sequenced in a study of T-cell memory formation after mild COVID-19. MiXCR, run by TCRdb on the 5' RACE reads, gives a single entry per CDR3 protein. The sample holds 190,000 or so distinct CDR3 sequences, approximately 10% seen once. The sequencing sample was made of PBMCs or a T cell subset sorted from them (not recorded which). Receptor source: a man between 18 and 29 years old who had mild COVID-19 (a few samples of this study predate the infection). Cell type and time point are not known.

Notes on this clonotype: The junction and the germline gene differ at one end; a read error may be behind it. The V gene is TRBV6-1, the J gene TRBJ1-5; D gene uncertain. The length of the CDR3 is 14 residues. The germline V gene encodes CDR1 MNHNS and CDR2 SASEGT. This CDR3 is CASSEEGVRQPQNF. DNA for the CDR3: TGTGCCAGCAGTGAGGAGGGTGTACGGCAGCCCCAGAATTTT.

CDR3 loop: CASSSAGTSEETQYF. The CDR3 nucleotides read TGTGCCAGCAGCTCCGCCGGGACTAGCGAGGAGACCCAGTACTTC. V is TRBV7-2 and J is TRBJ2-5, with 10 bases identical to TRBD2. The CDR3 extends over 15 amino acids. Germline CDR1 and CDR2: SGHTA and FQGNSA. The V segment lost 4 bases and the J segment 5 bases; nucleotides outside the gene matches: 7. Full variable domain (remainder filled in from reference TRBV7-2 and TRBJ2-5): GAGVSQSPSNKVTEKGKDVELRCDPISGHTALYWYRQSLGQGLEFLIYFQGNSAPDKSGLPSDRFSAERTGGSVSTLTIQRTQQEDSAVYLCASSSAGTSEETQYFGPGTRLLVL.

There are many counts of this clonotype. In DNA, the CDR3 is TGTGCCAGCAGCTCCACCCTAGCGGCCAACAATGAGCAGTTCTTC. As protein: CASSSTLAANNEQFF. The V gene is TRBV7-2, the J gene TRBJ2-1, with TRBD2 identical over 7 bases. V was pared by 4 bases and J by 5 bases, with 8 bases of the junction left unmatched. CDR3 length: 15 amino acids. Germline values: CDR1 SGHTA, CDR2 FQGNSA.

The chain recombines TRBV18 with TRBJ1-1, with D possibly being TRBD1 (5 bases). This CDR3 has 12 residues. Trimming pared 1 base from V and 7 bases from J, leaving 7 bases between. CDR1 is KGHSH, CDR2 LQKENI, per germline. The DNA for the CDR3 is TGTGCCAGCTCACCACGGAGGGGTGAAGCTTTCTTT. Translated: CASSPRRGEAFF.

This clonotype was observed many times. This chain links TRBV5-1 with TRBJ2-7; 7 nucleotides agree with TRBD1. Germline V lookup: CDR1 SGHRS, CDR2 YFSETQ. The CDR3 loop spans 15 amino acids. V dropped 4 bases and J dropped 0; count of bases not matched to a gene: 7. This CDR3 is CASSAGTASSYEQYF. The CDR3 nucleotides are TGCGCCAGCAGCGCCGGGACAGCGAGCTCCTACGAGCAGTACTTC. Complete variable domain (other parts from reference TRBV5-1 and TRBJ2-7): KAGVTQTPRYLIKTRGQQVTLSCSPISGHRSVSWYQQTPGQGLQFLFEYFSETQRNKGNFPGRFSGRQFSNSRSEMNVSTLELGDSALYLCASSAGTASSYEQYFGPGTRLTVT.

This clonotype has just a few counts. The chain uses TRBV5-6 and TRBJ2-2; the D gene is possibly TRBD1 (6 bases). This CDR3 is built from 14 residues. Germline V gives CDR1 SGHDT, CDR2 YYEEEE. V dropped 0 bases and J dropped 6 bases, with 9 bases sitting between them. The CDR3 loop is CASSLEWTAGELFF. CDR3 coding DNA: TGTGCCAGCAGCTTGGAGTGGACAGCCGGGGAGCTGTTTTTT. Full variable domain (remainder filled in from reference TRBV5-6 and TRBJ2-2): DAGVTQSPTHLIKTRGQQVTLRCSPKSGHDTVSWYQQALGQGPQFIFQYYEEEERQRGNFPDRFSGHQFPNYSSELNVNALLLGDSALYLCASSLEWTAGELFFGEGSRLTVL.

This clonotype was seen at least ten times. The V and J genes are TRBV4-3 and TRBJ1-2, with a weak D call TRBD1 (5 bases). The CDR3 runs to 15 residues. Germline V gene lookup returns CDR1 LGHNA and CDR2 YSLEER. V dropped 0 bases and J dropped 0 bases, with 8 bases sitting between them. The CDR3 nucleotides are TGCGCCAGCAGCCAAGAGGGACCCACTAACTATGGCTACACCTTC. Its translation: CASSQEGPTNYGYTF.

V and J are TRBV6-5 and TRBJ2-5, with TRBD2 identical over 11 bases. The CDR3 totals 17 residues. V was pared by 2 bases and J by 5 bases, with 10 bases of the junction left unmatched. Germline CDR1 and CDR2: MNHEY and SVGAGI. The chain's CDR3 is CASSYATSGARGETQYF. The CDR3 region has the DNA TGTGCCAGCAGTTACGCGACTAGCGGGGCCCGAGGGGAGACCCAGTACTTC.

This chain uses TRBV18 with TRBJ2-1, with D possibly matching TRBD1 (5 bases). Germline loops: CDR1 KGHSH, CDR2 LQKENI. The CDR3 is made up of 15 amino acids. The V gene lost 6 bases and the J gene lost 10 bases, with 22 bases spanning the gap. The CDR3, as DNA: TGTGCCAGCTCCCAATCGACAGCAGTTAAGGGGGAGCAGTTCTTC. Translation gives CASSQSTAVKGEQFF.

This rearrangement joins TRBV5-1 to TRBJ1-4; possible D gene TRBD1, 5 bases. Per germline, CDR1 SGHRS and CDR2 YFSETQ. This CDR3 comprises 14 residues. Trimming left V 4 bases short and J 8 bases short, with 15 bases between. The CDR3 region has the DNA TGCGCCAGCAGCACGGGACTCATAGGGGAAAAACTGTTTTTT. Protein: CASSTGLIGEKLFF.

At least ten counts were recorded for this clonotype. This chain uses TRBV5-5 with TRBJ2-1; D is ambiguous. Germline CDR1 and CDR2: SGHKS and YYEKEE (reference sequence). The ends were cut back, 4 bases at V and 4 bases at J, with 3 bases in the middle. The CDR3 sequence is 11 residues long. The CDR3 nucleotides read TGTGCCAGCAGCCCATACAATGAGCAGTTCTTC. It specifies CASSPYNEQFF.

The V gene is TRBV7-3, the J gene TRBJ2-3; tentatively, D is TRBD1 or TRBD2 (7 bases each). Deletions cut 5 bases from V and 8 bases from J, with 23 bases between. CDR3 length: 16 residues. Looked up from germline, CDR1 is SGHTA and CDR2 is FQGTGA. The CDR3 loop reads CASSPGGSAWGGTQYF. The CDR3, as DNA: TGTGCCAGCAGCCCAGGGGGAAGTGCATGGGGGGGTACGCAGTATTTT.

The sample holds a few counts of this clonotype. The chain is built from TRBV29-1 and TRBJ2-5, with D perhaps being TRBD1 or TRBD2 (5 bases each). The germline gives CDR1 SQVTM, CDR2 ANQGSEA. V was trimmed by 7 bases and J by 3 bases, leaving 12 bases between them. The CDR3 is 12 residues long. The CDR3 DNA sequence: TGCAGCGGTCTGGGACCGGAAGAGACCCAGTACTTC. Amino acids: CSGLGPEETQYF.

This sequence joins TRBV7-8 and TRBJ2-1; D not resolved. Germline assignment: CDR1 SGHVS and CDR2 FQNEAQ. CDR3 length: 14 amino acids. V lost 1 base and J 7 bases, leaving 11 bases between the germline ends. CDR3 region: CASSLVVQLNEQFF. Here the CDR3 DNA reads TGTGCCAGCAGCTTAGTGGTACAGTTAAATGAGCAGTTCTTC.

This clonotype was detected a few times. This chain connects TRBV6-5 to TRBJ1-2; the D gene is possibly TRBD1 (6 bases). Germline CDR1 MNHEY, CDR2 SVGAGI. Trimming took off 5 bases at V and 7 bases at J, with 11 bases between the two ends. The CDR3 runs 12 residues. The CDR3 DNA is TGTGCCAGCAGTCCCCAGGGGACTGGCTACACCTTC. It is translated as CASSPQGTGYTF.

The V call is TRBV29-1, the J call TRBJ2-3, with D perhaps matching TRBD1 or TRBD2 (6 bases each). Germline V lookup: CDR1 SQVTM, CDR2 ANQGSEA. Trimming removed 7 bases from V and 3 bases from J, with 14 bases in between. The CDR3 loop spans 13 amino acids. CDR3 in amino acids: CSANGGWTDTQYF. The CDR3 DNA follows: TGCAGCGCCAACGGGGGCTGGACAGATACGCAGTATTTT.

This clonotype was found many times. This chain uses TRBV5-1 with TRBJ2-3, with D perhaps TRBD1 (6 bases). V lost 6 bases and J 2 bases, leaving 13 bases between the germline ends. CDR1 SGHRS and CDR2 YFSETQ come from the germline V gene. This CDR3 has 14 amino acids. As DNA, the CDR3 is TGCGCCAGCACCGAGGGGGATTCCACAGATACGCAGTATTTT. It yields the protein CASTEGDSTDTQYF.

The table lists this clonotype with a few counts. The V call is TRBV5-1, the J call TRBJ2-5; a weak D match, TRBD1 (6 bases). The CDR3 is 13 residues long. V shed 5 bases and J shed 9 bases, with 17 bases lying between them. CDR1 SGHRS and CDR2 YFSETQ come from the germline V gene. CDR3 amino acids: CASSPETGLAQYF. The CDR3 DNA sequence: TGCGCCAGCAGTCCCGAGACAGGTCTAGCCCAGTACTTC.

This sequence joins TRBV10-3 and TRBJ2-1; perhaps TRBD1 as D (5 bases). The germline V and J ends were trimmed by 3 bases and 6 bases, with 6 bases remaining between them. Germline loops: CDR1 ENHRY, CDR2 SYGVKD. This CDR3 is 12 amino acids long. The CDR3 DNA reads as TGTGCCATCAGTGACCAGGGCAATGAGCAGTTCTTC. Translation gives CAISDQGNEQFF.

In nucleotides, the CDR3 is TGTGCCAGCAGTGACACAGGGGGATTCTACGAGCAGTACTTC. It codes for CASSDTGGFYEQYF. This sequence joins TRBV6-2 or TRBV6-3 and TRBJ2-7; 8 bases align to TRBD1. Germline CDR1 reads MNHEY; CDR2 reads SVGEGT. With V trimmed by 5 bases and J by 3 bases, 6 bases remained unmatched. CDR3 length: 14 amino acids.

This clonotype was seen repeatedly, ten times or more. J is TRBJ2-3 and V is TRBV29-1; possible D gene TRBD2, 5 bases. Germline lookup yields CDR1 SQVTM and CDR2 ANQGSEA. Trimming shortened V by 5 bases and J by 4 bases, and 10 bases separated the two germline ends. The CDR3 is 12 amino acids. The CDR3 sequence is CSVKWESDTQYF. Here the CDR3 DNA reads TGCAGCGTTAAATGGGAGTCAGATACGCAGTATTTT.

The CDR3 loop reads CAIKGRPDSPLHF. As DNA, the CDR3 is TGTGCCATCAAGGGCAGGCCAGATTCACCCCTCCACTTT. This chain joins TRBV10-3 and TRBJ1-6; no clear D gene. CDR3 length: 13 residues. Deletions cut 7 bases from V and 8 bases from J, with 12 bases between. Germline loops: CDR1 ENHRY, CDR2 SYGVKD.

There are a few counts of this clonotype. The genes are TRBV20-1 and TRBJ2-7; 13 bases agree with TRBD2. Trimming at V came to 6 bases and at J to 0 bases, leaving 5 bases not matched to a gene. The CDR3 totals 15 residues. Germline V CDR1 and CDR2: DFQATT, SNEGSKA (reference sequence). In DNA, the CDR3 is TGCAGTGCACGGACTAGCGGGGGAGGCTCCTACGAGCAGTACTTC. It yields the protein CSARTSGGGSYEQYF.

This clonotype was seen many times. J is TRBJ1-5 and V is TRBV10-3, with D hard to call. Trimming removed 6 bases at V and 3 bases at J, with 9 bases between. This CDR3 is built from 13 residues. CDR1 and CDR2 from the germline V gene are ENHRY and SYGVKD. The CDR3 region is CAISPHVNQPQHF. DNA for the CDR3: TGTGCCATCAGCCCACATGTCAATCAGCCCCAGCATTTT.

The CDR3 nucleotides are TGTGCCAGCAGTGGCCGGGACAGGGGGTTTCTGGAGACCCAGTACTTC. This codes for CASSGRDRGFLETQYF. The chain joins TRBV6-1 to TRBJ2-5; 11 bases line up with TRBD1. Germline V gene sequence: CDR1 MNHNS, CDR2 SASEGT. Losses at the gene ends were 4 bases for V and 5 bases for J; bases not matched to a gene: 9. The CDR3 consists of 16 residues.

V gene TRBV5-1 combines with J gene TRBJ1-4; unclear D gene. Trimming pared 1 base from V and 1 base from J, leaving 11 bases between. The CDR3 sequence is 16 residues long. Germline V gene lookup returns CDR1 SGHRS and CDR2 YFSETQ. The CDR3 DNA sequence: TGCGCCAGCAGCTTGACCGTGACGGGAACTAATGAAAAACTGTTTTTT. Translated, it gives CASSLTVTGTNEKLFF.

This clonotype was seen repeatedly, ten times or more. The chain carries TRBV7-6 and TRBJ1-6; no firm D call. Germline CDR1 reads SGHVS; CDR2 reads FNYEAQ. V shed 0 bases and J shed 7 bases, with 4 bases lying between them. The CDR3 consists of 13 residues. In nucleotides, the CDR3 is TGTGCCAGCAGCTTAGCAGAGAATTCACCCCTCCACTTT. Translated: CASSLAENSPLHF.

The chain links TRBV21-1 to TRBJ2-1; the D call in the table, TRBD2, was not verified against the DNA. TRBV21-1 is annotated as a pseudogene. The CDR3 is 20 amino acids. CDR3 nucleotide sequence: TGTGCCAGCAGCAAAACCGGGACTAGCGGGATCTCGAGCTCCTACAATGAGCAGTTCTTC. Translation gives CASSKTGTSGISSSYNEQFF.

This clonotype was seen more than once but under ten times. The rearrangement joins TRBV12-3 or TRBV12-4 to TRBJ1-1, with a tentative D call TRBD1 (6 bases). This CDR3 is 13 amino acids long. V shed 6 bases and J shed 2 bases, with 10 bases lying between them. CDR3: CASSIQGNTEAFF. CDR3 DNA sequence: TGTGCCAGCAGCATACAGGGTAACACTGAAGCTTTCTTT.

This clonotype was recorded many times. The genes are TRBV5-1 and TRBJ2-7, with D unresolved. This CDR3 region has 11 residues. Germline V gene lookup returns CDR1 SGHRS and CDR2 YFSETQ. V lost 6 bases and J 4 bases, leaving 8 bases between the germline ends. Here the CDR3 DNA reads TGCGCCAGCAAGAATGAGTACGAGCAGTACTTC. Translating it yields CASKNEYEQYF.

The chain employs TRBV12-3 or TRBV12-4 and TRBJ1-2; TRBD1 is a possible D gene (6 bases). The CDR3 has 13 residues. V was pared by 3 bases and J by 8 bases, with 13 bases between. Here the CDR3 DNA reads TGTGCCAGCAGTTTGGTGGGGGCGCGGGGCTACACCTTC. Translating gives CASSLVGARGYTF.